This T cell receptor (beta chain) was sequenced for a study of CD8 T cells in Susac syndrome. The wider study: Clinical remission applied to under 10 sequenced Susac syndrome patients, and about six had active disease. Study-wide points: Among active patients and in TEMRA cells, CD8+ clonal expansion in Susac reached its peak.

Comment on this clonotype: Its antigen is unidentified.

The germline V and J ends were trimmed by 3 bases and 3 bases, with 6 bases remaining between them. The CDR3 consists of 13 residues. CDR1 LNHDA and CDR2 SQIVND come from the germline V gene (reference sequence). RNA was extracted with the RNeasy kit, and a quantity of 0.5 to 1 ug was reverse transcribed using random hexamers. A multiplex approach, immunoSEQ multiplex PCR, amplified TCR beta CDR3 across 54 Vbeta and 13 Jbeta. TCRdb redid the calling of the immunoSEQ multiplex PCR reads with MiXCR, one entry per CDR3 protein. This table has approximately 190,000 distinct CDR3 sequences, 95% appearing once.

Sample: CD8+ T cells from PBMCs. The rearrangement joins TRBV19 to TRBJ2-1; D ambiguous. The receptor was isolated from a human donor with Susac syndrome. CDR3 sequence (DNA): TGTGCCAGTAGTATCTACATCTACAATGAGCAGTTCTTC. This codes for CASSIYIYNEQFF. Based on the CDR3 plus reference TRBV19 and TRBJ2-1, the full variable domain is DGGITQSPKYLFRKEGQNVTLSCEQNLNHDAMYWYRQDPGQGLRLIYYSQIVNDFQKGDIAEGYSVSREKKESFPLTVTSAQKNPTAFYLCASSIYIYNEQFFGPGTRLTVL.